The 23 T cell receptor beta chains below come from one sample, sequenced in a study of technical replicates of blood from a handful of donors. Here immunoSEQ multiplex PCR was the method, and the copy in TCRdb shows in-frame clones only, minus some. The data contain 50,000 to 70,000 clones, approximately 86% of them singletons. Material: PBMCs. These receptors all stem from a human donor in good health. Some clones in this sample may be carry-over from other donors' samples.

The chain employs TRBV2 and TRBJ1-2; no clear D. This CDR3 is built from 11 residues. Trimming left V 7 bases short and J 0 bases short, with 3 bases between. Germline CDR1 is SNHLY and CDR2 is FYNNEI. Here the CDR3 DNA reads TGTGCCAGCACAGCTAACTATGGCTACACCTTC. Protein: CASTANYGYTF.

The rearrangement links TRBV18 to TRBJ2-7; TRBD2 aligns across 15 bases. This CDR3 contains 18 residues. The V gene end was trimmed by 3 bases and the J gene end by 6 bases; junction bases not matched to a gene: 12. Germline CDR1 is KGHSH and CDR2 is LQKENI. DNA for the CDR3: TGTGCCAGCTCACCTCCAGGACTAGCGGGAGGGAGCTTTCGCGAGCAGTACTTC. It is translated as CASSPPGLAGGSFREQYF.

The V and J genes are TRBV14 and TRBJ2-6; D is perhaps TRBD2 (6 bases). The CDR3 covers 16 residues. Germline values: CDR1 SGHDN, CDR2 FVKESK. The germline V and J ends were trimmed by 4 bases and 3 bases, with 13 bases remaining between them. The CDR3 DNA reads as TGTGCCAGCAGCCGAGGCGGGGTTTATGGGGCCAACGTCCTGACTTTC. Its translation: CASSRGGVYGANVLTF. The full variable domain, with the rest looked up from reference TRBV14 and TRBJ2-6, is EAGVTQFPSHSVIEKGQTVTLRCDPISGHDNLYWYRRVMGKEIKFLLHFVKESKQDESGMPNNRFLAERTGGTYSTLKVQPAELEDSGVYFCASSRGGVYGANVLTFGAGSRLTVL.

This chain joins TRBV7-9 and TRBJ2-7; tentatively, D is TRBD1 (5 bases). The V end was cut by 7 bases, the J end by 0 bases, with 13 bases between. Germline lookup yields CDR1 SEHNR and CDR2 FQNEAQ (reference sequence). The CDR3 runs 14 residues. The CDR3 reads CASTATTVSYEQYF. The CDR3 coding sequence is TGTGCCAGCACGGCCACGACAGTCTCCTACGAGCAGTACTTC.

CDR3 nucleotides: TGTGCCTGGAACGGGGGAGGGGGCAATCAGCCCCAGCATTTT. Protein: CAWNGGGGNQPQHF. V is TRBV30 and J is TRBJ1-5; D possibly corresponds to TRBD1 (5 bases). Germline V gene lookup returns CDR1 GTSNPN and CDR2 SVGIG (reference sequence). V lost 4 bases and J 2 bases, leaving 12 bases between the germline ends. CDR3 length: 14 amino acids. Filled out from reference TRBV30 and TRBJ1-5, the complete variable domain reads SQTIHQWPATLVQPVGSPLSLECTVEGTSNPNLYWYRQAAGRGLQLLFYSVGIGQISSEVPQNLSASRPQDRQFILSSKKLLLSDSGFYLCAWNGGGGNQPQHFGDGTRLSIL.

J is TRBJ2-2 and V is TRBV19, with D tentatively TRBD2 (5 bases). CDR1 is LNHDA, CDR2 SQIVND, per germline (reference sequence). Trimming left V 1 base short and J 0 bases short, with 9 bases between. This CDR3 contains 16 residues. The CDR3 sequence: CASSIVAPANTGELFF. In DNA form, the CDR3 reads TGTGCCAGTAGTATAGTAGCGCCCGCGAACACCGGGGAGCTGTTTTTT.

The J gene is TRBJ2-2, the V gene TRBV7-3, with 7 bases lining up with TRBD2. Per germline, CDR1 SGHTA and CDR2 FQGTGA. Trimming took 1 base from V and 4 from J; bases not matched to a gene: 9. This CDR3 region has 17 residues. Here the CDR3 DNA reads TGTGCCAGCAGCTTAATTGGACTAACGGGGGGCACCGGGGAGCTGTTTTTT. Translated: CASSLIGLTGGTGELFF.

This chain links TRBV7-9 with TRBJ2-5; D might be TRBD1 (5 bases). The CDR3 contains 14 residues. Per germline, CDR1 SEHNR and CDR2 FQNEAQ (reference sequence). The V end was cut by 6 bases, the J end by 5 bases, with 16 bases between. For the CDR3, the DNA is TGTGCCAGCAGTACTAATCAGGGCGTGGAGACCCAGTACTTC. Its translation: CASSTNQGVETQYF. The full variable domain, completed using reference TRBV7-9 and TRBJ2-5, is DTGVSQNPRHKITKRGQNVTFRCDPISEHNRLYWYRQTLGQGPEFLTYFQNEAQLEKSRLLSDRFSAERPKGSFSTLEIQRTEQGDSAMYLCASSTNQGVETQYFGPGTRLLVL.

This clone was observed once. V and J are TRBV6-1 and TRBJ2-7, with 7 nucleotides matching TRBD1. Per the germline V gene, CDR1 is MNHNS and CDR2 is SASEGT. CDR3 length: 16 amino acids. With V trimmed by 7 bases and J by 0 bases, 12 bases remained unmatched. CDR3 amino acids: CASNDPETGLSYEQYF. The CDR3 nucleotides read TGTGCCAGCAATGACCCCGAGACAGGGCTCTCCTACGAGCAGTACTTC.

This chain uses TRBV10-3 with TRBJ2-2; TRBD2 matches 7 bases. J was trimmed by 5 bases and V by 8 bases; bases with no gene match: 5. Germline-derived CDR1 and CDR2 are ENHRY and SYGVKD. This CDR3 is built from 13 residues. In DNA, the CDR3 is TGTGCCATCGCGGGAGAGGGGACCGGGGAGCTGTTTTTT. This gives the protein CAIAGEGTGELFF.

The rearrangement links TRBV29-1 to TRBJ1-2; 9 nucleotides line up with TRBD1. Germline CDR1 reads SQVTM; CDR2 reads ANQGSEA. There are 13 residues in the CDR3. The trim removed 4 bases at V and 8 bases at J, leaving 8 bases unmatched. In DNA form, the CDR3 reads TGCAGCGTTGGGGGGACAGGGCCAGGGGGCTACACCTTC. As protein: CSVGGTGPGGYTF.

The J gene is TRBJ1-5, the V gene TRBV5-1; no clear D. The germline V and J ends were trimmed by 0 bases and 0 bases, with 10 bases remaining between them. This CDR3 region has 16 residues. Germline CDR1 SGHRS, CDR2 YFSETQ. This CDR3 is CASSLGTANSNQPQHF. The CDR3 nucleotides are TGCGCCAGCAGCTTGGGTACAGCAAATAGCAATCAGCCCCAGCATTTT.

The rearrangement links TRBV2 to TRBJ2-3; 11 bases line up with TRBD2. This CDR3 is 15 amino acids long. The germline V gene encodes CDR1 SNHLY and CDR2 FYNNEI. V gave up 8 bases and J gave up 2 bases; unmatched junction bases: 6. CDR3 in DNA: TGTGCCAGCGGCAAGACTAGCGGGAACACAGATACGCAGTATTTT. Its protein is CASGKTSGNTDTQYF.

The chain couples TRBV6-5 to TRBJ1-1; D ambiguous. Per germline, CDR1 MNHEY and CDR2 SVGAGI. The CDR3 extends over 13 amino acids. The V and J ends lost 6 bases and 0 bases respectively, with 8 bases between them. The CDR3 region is CASSYPVNTEAFF. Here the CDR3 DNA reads TGTGCCAGCAGCTATCCGGTGAACACTGAAGCTTTCTTT.

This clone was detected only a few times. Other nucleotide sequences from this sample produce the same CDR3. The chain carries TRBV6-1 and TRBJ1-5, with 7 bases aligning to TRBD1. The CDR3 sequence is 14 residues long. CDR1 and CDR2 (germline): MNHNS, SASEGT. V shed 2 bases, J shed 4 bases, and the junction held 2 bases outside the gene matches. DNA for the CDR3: TGTGCCAGCAGTGAATCAGGGGGTAATCAGCCCCAGCATTTT. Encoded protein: CASSESGGNQPQHF.

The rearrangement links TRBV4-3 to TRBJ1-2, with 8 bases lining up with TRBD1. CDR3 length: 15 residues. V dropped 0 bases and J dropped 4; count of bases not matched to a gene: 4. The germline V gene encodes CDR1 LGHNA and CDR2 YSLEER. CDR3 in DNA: TGCGCCAGCAGCCAAGACCATGGGACAGGCTATGGCTACACCTTC. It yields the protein CASSQDHGTGYGYTF.

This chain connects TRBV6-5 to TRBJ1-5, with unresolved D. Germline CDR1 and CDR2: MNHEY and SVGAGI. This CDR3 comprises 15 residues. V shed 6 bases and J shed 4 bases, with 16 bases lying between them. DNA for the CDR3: TGTGCCAGCAGACCCCAGCCAGGAGGGAATCAGCCCCAGCATTTT. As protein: CASRPQPGGNQPQHF.

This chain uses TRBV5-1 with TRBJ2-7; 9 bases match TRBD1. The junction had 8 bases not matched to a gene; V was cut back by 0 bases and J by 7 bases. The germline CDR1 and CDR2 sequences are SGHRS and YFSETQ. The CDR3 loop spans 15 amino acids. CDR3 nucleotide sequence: TGCGCCAGCAGCTTGGACGGACAGGGGAATCAGGAGCAGTACTTC. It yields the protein CASSLDGQGNQEQYF.

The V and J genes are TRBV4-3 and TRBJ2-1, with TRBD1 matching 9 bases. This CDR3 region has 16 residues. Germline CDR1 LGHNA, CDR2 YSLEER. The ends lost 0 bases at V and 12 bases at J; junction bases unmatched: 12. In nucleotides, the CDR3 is TGCGCCAGCAGCCAAGAACGACAGGGGGTCTTAGGCGTGCAGTTCTTC. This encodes CASSQERQGVLGVQFF.

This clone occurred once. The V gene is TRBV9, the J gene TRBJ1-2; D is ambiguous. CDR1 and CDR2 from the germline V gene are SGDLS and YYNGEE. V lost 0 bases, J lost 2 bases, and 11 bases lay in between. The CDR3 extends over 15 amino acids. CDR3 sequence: CASSVGQNPNYGYTF. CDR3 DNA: TGTGCCAGCAGCGTAGGACAAAACCCCAACTATGGCTACACCTTC.

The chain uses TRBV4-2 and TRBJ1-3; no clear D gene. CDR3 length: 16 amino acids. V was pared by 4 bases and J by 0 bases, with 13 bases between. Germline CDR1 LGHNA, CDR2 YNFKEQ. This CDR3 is CASSPAQDHSGNTIYF. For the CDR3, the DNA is TGTGCCAGCAGCCCCGCCCAGGATCACTCTGGAAACACCATATATTTT.

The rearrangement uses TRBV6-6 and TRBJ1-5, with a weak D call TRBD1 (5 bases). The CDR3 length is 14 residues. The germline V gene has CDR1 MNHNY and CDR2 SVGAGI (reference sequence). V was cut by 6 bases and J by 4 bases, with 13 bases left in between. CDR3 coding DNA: TGTGCCAGCAGATCAGGGAGGGGAAATCAGCCCCAGCATTTT. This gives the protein CASRSGRGNQPQHF.

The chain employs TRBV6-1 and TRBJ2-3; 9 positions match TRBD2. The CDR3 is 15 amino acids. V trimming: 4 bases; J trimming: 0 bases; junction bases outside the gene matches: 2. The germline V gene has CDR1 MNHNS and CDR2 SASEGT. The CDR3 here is CASSVLAGSTDTQYF. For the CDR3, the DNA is TGTGCCAGCAGTGTGCTAGCGGGGAGCACAGATACGCAGTATTTT.